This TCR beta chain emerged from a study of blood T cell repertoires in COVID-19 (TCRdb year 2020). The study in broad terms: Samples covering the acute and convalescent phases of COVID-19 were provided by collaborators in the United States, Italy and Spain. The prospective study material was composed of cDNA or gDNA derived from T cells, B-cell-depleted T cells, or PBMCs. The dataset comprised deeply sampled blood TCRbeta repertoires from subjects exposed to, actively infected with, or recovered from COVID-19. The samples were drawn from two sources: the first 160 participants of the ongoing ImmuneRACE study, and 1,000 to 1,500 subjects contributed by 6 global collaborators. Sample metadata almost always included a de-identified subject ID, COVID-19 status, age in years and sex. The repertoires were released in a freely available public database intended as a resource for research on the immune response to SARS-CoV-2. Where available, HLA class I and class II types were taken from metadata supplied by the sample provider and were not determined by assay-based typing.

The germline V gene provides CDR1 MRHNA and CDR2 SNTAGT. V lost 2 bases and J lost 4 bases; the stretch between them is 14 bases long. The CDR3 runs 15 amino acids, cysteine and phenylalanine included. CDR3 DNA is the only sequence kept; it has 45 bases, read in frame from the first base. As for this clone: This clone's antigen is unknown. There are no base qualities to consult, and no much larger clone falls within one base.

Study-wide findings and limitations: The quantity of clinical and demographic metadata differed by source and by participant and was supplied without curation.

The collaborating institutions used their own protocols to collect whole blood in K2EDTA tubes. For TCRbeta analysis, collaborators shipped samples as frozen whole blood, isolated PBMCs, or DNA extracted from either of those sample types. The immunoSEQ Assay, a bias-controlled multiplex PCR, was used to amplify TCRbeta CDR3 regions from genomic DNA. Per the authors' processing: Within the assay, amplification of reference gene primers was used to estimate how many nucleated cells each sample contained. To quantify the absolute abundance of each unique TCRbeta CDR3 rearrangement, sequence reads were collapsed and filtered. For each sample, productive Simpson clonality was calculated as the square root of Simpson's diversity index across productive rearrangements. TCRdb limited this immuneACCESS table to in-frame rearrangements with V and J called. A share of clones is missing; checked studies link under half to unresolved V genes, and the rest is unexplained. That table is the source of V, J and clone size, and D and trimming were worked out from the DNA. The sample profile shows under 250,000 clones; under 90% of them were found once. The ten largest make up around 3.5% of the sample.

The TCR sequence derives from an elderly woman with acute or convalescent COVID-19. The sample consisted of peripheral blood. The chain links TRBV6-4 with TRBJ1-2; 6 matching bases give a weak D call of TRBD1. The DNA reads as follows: TGTGCCAGCAGTGACGAGCCCGGGGGGCCCTATGGCTACACCTTC. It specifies CASSDEPGGPYGYTF.